This record covers a single T cell receptor beta chain. The antigen remains undetermined. The junction and the germline gene differ at one end; a read error may be behind it. Some clones are missing from TCRdb's copy, which holds only in-frame ones; the method was immunoSEQ multiplex PCR. The profile covers approximately 40,000 clones, with 73% appearing a single time and around 0.76% taken by the ten largest. The rectum was sampled with one to two pinch biopsies at colonoscopy. The data belong to a study of pediatric ulcerative colitis. Overall study findings and caveats: Blood-rectal clonal overlap within each person was significantly higher in ulcerative colitis patients than controls.

The sequence came from a boy younger than 18 with moderate ulcerative colitis. The specimen was gut tissue.

The CDR3 region is CASSLSGTGEETQYF. In nucleotides, the CDR3 is TGTGCTAGCAGCCTTTCCGGGACAGGGGAGGAGACCCAGTACTTC. The V gene is TRBV7-7, the J gene TRBJ2-5; TRBD1 agrees at 10 bases. There are 15 residues in the CDR3. Germline V gives CDR1 SSHAT, CDR2 FNYEAQ (reference sequence).